This T cell receptor beta chain was captured in a study of T cells after yellow fever vaccination. Germline CDR1 reads LNHDA; CDR2 reads SQIVND (reference sequence). Trimming removed 2 bases at V and 2 bases at J, with 25 bases between. The CDR3 is 20 amino acids. This clonotype was observed a handful of times. Template switching with 5'RACE generated the TCR cDNA and added a universal primer site and UMIs. In TCRdb, the 5' RACE reads were re-called with MiXCR into one record per CDR3 protein. The data contain about 240,000 distinct CDR3 sequences, 6.5% to 8.5% of them singletons. The specimen was CD4+ T cells sorted from PBMCs, collected 15 days after the yellow fever booster vaccination. The rearrangement uses TRBV19 and TRBJ2-4; no firm D call. The receptor's source is a man aged 25 to 40 who received the YFV17D yellow fever vaccine. In nucleotides, the CDR3 is TGTGCCAGTAGTATAATTCCCCTAGGTCTCGTATTCTCGTCCAAAAACATTCAGTACTTC. It specifies CASSIIPLGLVFSSKNIQYF.